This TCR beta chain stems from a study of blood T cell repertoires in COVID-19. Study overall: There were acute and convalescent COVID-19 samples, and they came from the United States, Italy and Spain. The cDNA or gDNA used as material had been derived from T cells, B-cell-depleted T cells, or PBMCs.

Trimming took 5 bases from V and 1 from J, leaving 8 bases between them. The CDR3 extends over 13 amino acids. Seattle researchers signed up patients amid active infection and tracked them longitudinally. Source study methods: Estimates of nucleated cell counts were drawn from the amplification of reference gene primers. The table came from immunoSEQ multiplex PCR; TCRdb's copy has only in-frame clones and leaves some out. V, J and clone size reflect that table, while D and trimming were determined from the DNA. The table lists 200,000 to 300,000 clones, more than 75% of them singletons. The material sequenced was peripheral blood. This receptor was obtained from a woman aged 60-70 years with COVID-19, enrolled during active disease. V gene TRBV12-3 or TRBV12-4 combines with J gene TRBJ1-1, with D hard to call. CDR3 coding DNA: TGTGCCAGCAGTGTTAACGGGAACACTGAAGCTTTCTTT. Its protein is CASSVNGNTEAFF.